The entry below describes one TCR beta chain. What it binds is not known. Germline V gene data show CDR1 as MNHNS and CDR2 as SASEGT. The V and J ends lost 1 base and 7 bases respectively, with 15 bases between them. This CDR3 is 15 amino acids long. The data derive from a study of T cell responses to AZD1222 COVID-19 vaccine. Study-wide context: Combined were second doses at about 4 or about 12 weeks. Study conclusions and caveats: No day 14 peak samples; only post-peak repertoires were characterized. Compared with day 0, the breadth and depth of the Spike-specific TCR repertoire rose significantly after two doses of AZD1222. Seropositivity was recorded at baseline in only a handful of AZD1222 recipients.

Only in-frame clones appear in the TCRdb table, and some are missing; sequencing was by immunoSEQ multiplex PCR. In the table there are around 28,000 clones, 75% to 90% of which are singletons. Sequencing used peripheral blood, obtained on day 0 of AZD1222 vaccination. The J gene is TRBJ2-3, the V gene TRBV6-1; D is perhaps TRBD2 (6 bases). This TCR came from an adult in good health. The CDR3 bases are TGTGCCAGCAGTGAAGTGGAGGGTGGAAGGTATACGCAGTATTTT. Its protein is CASSEVEGGRYTQYF.